What follows are 29 T cell receptor beta chains derived from one specimen sequenced in a study of cytomegalovirus exposure and HLA in healthy donors. Primers for the PCR totalled 60 Vbeta and 13 Jbeta. Generated by immunoSEQ multiplex PCR, the TCRdb table keeps only in-frame clones and is missing some. Among more than 140,000 clones listed, approximately 80% were seen once. Sample: PBMCs. These receptors all come from a woman in her thirties or forties in good health and CMV-seronegative.

This clone has only one observation. The V gene is TRBV6-5, the J gene TRBJ2-1, with 7 nucleotides matching TRBD1. Germline CDR1 MNHEY, CDR2 SVGAGI. V trimming: 7 bases; J trimming: 1 base; junction bases outside the gene matches: 7. The length of the CDR3 is 15 residues. The CDR3 is CASNRGGLSYNEQFF. The DNA of the CDR3 is TGTGCCAGCAACAGGGGCGGTCTATCCTACAATGAGCAGTTCTTC.

The CDR3 reads CASSLVGVLTATVGYTF. The CDR3 DNA reads TGTGCCAGCAGCTTGGTCGGGGTCTTGACGGCAACGGTAGGCTACACCTTC. The chain links TRBV7-9 to TRBJ1-2, with D unresolved. Germline values: CDR1 SEHNR, CDR2 FQNEAQ (reference sequence). The CDR3 spans 17 residues. The V end lost 3 bases, the J end lost 8 bases, and 25 bases lay between the germline ends.

Only one count was recorded for this clone. This sequence joins TRBV27 and TRBJ2-1; 7 bases are shared with TRBD2. V lost 6 bases to trimming and J lost 9 bases; unmatched junction nucleotides: 14. This CDR3 is built from 15 residues. Germline-derived CDR1 and CDR2 are MNHEY and SMNVEV (reference sequence). The CDR3 nucleotides read TGTGCCAGCAGCTCCGGAGCGGGGAACCCGGGTGAGCAGTTCTTC. Its protein is CASSSGAGNPGEQFF.

The V and J genes are TRBV13 and TRBJ2-7; 9 nucleotides agree with TRBD1. The CDR3 contains 16 residues. Trimming took 4 bases from V and 1 from J; bases not matched to a gene: 8. Germline CDR1 and CDR2: PRHDT and FYEKMQ (reference sequence). CDR3 residues: CASSSLGGQGSYEQYF. CDR3 DNA sequence: TGTGCCAGCAGCTCATTAGGGGGACAGGGATCCTACGAGCAGTACTTC. The complete variable domain, with remaining parts taken from reference TRBV13 and TRBJ2-7, reads AAGVIQSPRHLIKEKRETATLKCYPIPRHDTVYWYQQGPGQDPQFLISFYEKMQSDKGSIPDRFSAQQFSDYHSELNMSSLELGDSALYFCASSSLGGQGSYEQYFGPGTRLTVT.

Here the CDR3 reads CASSLSGGTTRAFF. The CDR3 coding sequence is TGTGCCAGCAGCTTAAGTGGGGGGACCACTCGGGCTTTCTTT. V and J are TRBV7-3 and TRBJ1-1; D might be TRBD1 (5 bases). V was pared by 1 base and J by 11 bases, with 17 bases between. The V gene's germline CDR1 is SGHTA and CDR2 FQGTGA. This CDR3 has 14 residues.

V is TRBV10-2 and J is TRBJ2-7; TRBD2 is a possible D gene (6 bases). With 3 bases removed from V and 1 base from J, the gap between germline ends came to 19 bases. This CDR3 contains 17 residues. CDR1 is WSHSY and CDR2 is SAAADI in the germline V gene. DNA of the CDR3: TGCGCCAGCAGTGAAAGGCTCAGCTTACTAGCTTCCTACGAGCAGTACTTC. It encodes CASSERLSLLASYEQYF.

This chain joins TRBV14 and TRBJ2-7, with 7 nucleotides matching TRBD1. CDR1 is SGHDN and CDR2 is FVKESK in the germline V gene. This CDR3 spans 17 amino acids. J lost 4 bases, V lost 5 bases, and 17 bases had no gene match. This chain's CDR3 is CASSNRDSPFGSYEQYF. The DNA of the CDR3 is TGTGCCAGCAGCAACCGGGACAGCCCCTTTGGGTCTTACGAGCAGTACTTC.

A remark on this clone: A read error may produce the germline difference seen at one junction end. The rearrangement uses TRBV7-2 and TRBJ2-2, with D maybe TRBD2 (6 bases). Germline V gives CDR1 SGHTA, CDR2 FQGNSA. CDR3 size: 15 residues. In nucleotides, the CDR3 is TGTGCCAGCAGCCTAGCTAGCGCTAACACCGGGGAGCTGTTTTTT. Amino acids: CASSLASANTGELFF. The complete variable domain, with remaining parts taken from reference TRBV7-2 and TRBJ2-2, reads GAGVSQSPSNKVTEKGKDVELRCDPISGHTALYWYRQSLGQGLEFLIYFQGNSAPDKSGLPSDRFSAERTGGSVSTLTIQRTQQEDSAVYLCASSLASANTGELFFGEGSRLTVL.

V usage is TRBV9 and J usage is TRBJ2-3; 7 positions agree with TRBD2. Germline V lookup: CDR1 SGDLS, CDR2 YYNGEE. The CDR3 has 16 amino acids. The V and J ends lost 0 bases and 5 bases, in that order; junction bases with no gene match: 9. The CDR3: CASSVELGGSRDTQYF. CDR3 DNA: TGTGCCAGCAGCGTAGAACTGGGGGGGAGTAGAGATACGCAGTATTTT.

V and J are TRBV30 and TRBJ2-7; tentative D call: TRBD1 (6 bases). Trimming pared 2 bases from V and 3 bases from J, leaving 11 bases between. The CDR3 covers 13 residues. Germline V gene lookup returns CDR1 GTSNPN and CDR2 SVGIG (reference sequence). In DNA form, the CDR3 reads TGTGCCTGGAGTAAGGACAGTTTCTACGAGCAGTACTTC. It translates to CAWSKDSFYEQYF.

For the CDR3, the DNA is TGCGCCAGCAGCCCCGGGACAGAGAATGAAAAACTGTTTTTT. This translates into CASSPGTENEKLFF. This chain connects TRBV5-1 to TRBJ1-4; 7 positions match TRBD1. Germline CDR1 SGHRS, CDR2 YFSETQ. After removal of 4 bases from V and 5 bases from J, the junction contained 5 bases not matched to a gene. The CDR3 is 14 amino acids.

The chain is built from TRBV5-4 and TRBJ2-7, with TRBD1 matching over 7 bases. The germline V gene encodes CDR1 SGHNT and CDR2 YYREEE (reference sequence). V dropped 0 bases and J dropped 0; count of bases not matched to a gene: 6. CDR3 length equals 16 residues. CDR3 nucleotide sequence: TGTGCCAGCAGCTTGGGGGGACAGATAAGCTCCTACGAGCAGTACTTC. Translation: CASSLGGQISSYEQYF.

This clone was recorded only once. The chain couples TRBV5-1 to TRBJ2-1; TRBD2 agrees at 13 bases. The CDR3 sequence is 19 residues long. The V and J ends lost 1 base and 1 base, in that order; junction bases with no gene match: 8. CDR1 and CDR2 from the germline V gene are SGHRS and YFSETQ. The CDR3, as DNA: TGCGCCAGCAGCTTGACTAGCGGGAGGGCCGGTTTTTCCTACAATGAGCAGTTCTTC. This sequence encodes CASSLTSGRAGFSYNEQFF.

The chain recombines TRBV29-1 with TRBJ1-2, with D perhaps matching TRBD1 (5 bases). Trimming left V 1 base short and J 6 bases short, with 15 bases between. Germline CDR1 and CDR2: SQVTM and ANQGSEA. The CDR3 has 14 residues. The CDR3 DNA reads TGCAGCGTTGAAGCAATTGTAGGAGGGGATGGCTACACCTTC. Translated: CSVEAIVGGDGYTF.

This chain joins TRBV19 and TRBJ1-1; D is perhaps TRBD1 (6 bases). CDR3 size: 15 residues. CDR1 and CDR2 (germline): LNHDA, SQIVND (reference sequence). Trimming removed 7 bases at V and 4 bases at J, with 19 bases between. The CDR3 nucleotides are TGTGCCAGTATCATCGGTAGGGGGATCAGCACTGAAGCTTTCTTT. This translates into CASIIGRGISTEAFF.

This clone was observed a few times. The rearrangement uses TRBV15 and TRBJ2-1, with a weak D call TRBD2 (6 bases). V shed 3 bases and J shed 6 bases, with 12 bases lying between them. Looked up from germline, CDR1 is LNHNV and CDR2 is YYDKDF (reference sequence). The CDR3 covers 14 residues. CDR3 coding DNA: TGTGCCACCAGCAGGACCGGGACTTTCAATGAGCAGTTCTTC. It specifies CATSRTGTFNEQFF. Full variable domain (rest looked up from reference TRBV15 and TRBJ2-1): DAMVIQNPRYQVTQFGKPVTLSCSQTLNHNVMYWYQQKSSQAPKLLFHYYDKDFNNEADTPDNFQSRRPNTSFCFLDIRSPGLGDTAMYLCATSRTGTFNEQFFGPGTRLTVL.

This clone was counted only a few times. V is TRBV5-6 and J is TRBJ1-2, with TRBD1 matching over 10 bases. The CDR3 extends over 16 amino acids. Germline CDR1 SGHDT, CDR2 YYEEEE. J gave up 2 bases and V 0 bases, and 4 bases lay outside the gene matches. CDR3 region: CASSLVGTGANYGYTF. CDR3 sequence (DNA): TGTGCCAGCAGCTTGGTGGGGACAGGGGCGAACTATGGCTACACCTTC.

The chain recombines TRBV5-6 with TRBJ2-7, with D possibly being TRBD2 (5 bases). Germline CDR1 reads SGHDT; CDR2 reads YYEEEE. V was cut by 3 bases and J by 12 bases, with 19 bases left in between. This CDR3 contains 13 residues. The CDR3 region is CASSSHLEDSMYF. The CDR3 DNA sequence: TGTGCCAGCAGCTCCCACCTGGAGGACTCCATGTACTTC. The complete variable domain, with remaining parts taken from reference TRBV5-6 and TRBJ2-7, reads DAGVTQSPTHLIKTRGQQVTLRCSPKSGHDTVSWYQQALGQGPQFIFQYYEEEERQRGNFPDRFSGHQFPNYSSELNVNALLLGDSALYLCASSSHLEDSMYFGPGTRLTVT.

This clone has a single count. The CDR3 coding sequence is TGTGCCAGCCGCTGGGGCGGGAGGGTTAATGAGCAGTTCTTC. This sequence encodes CASRWGGRVNEQFF. The V and J genes are TRBV27 and TRBJ2-1; 9 bases are shared with TRBD2. The CDR3 extends over 14 amino acids. Germline V gene data show CDR1 as MNHEY and CDR2 as SMNVEV (reference sequence). The V gene end was trimmed by 8 bases and the J gene end by 7 bases; junction bases not matched to a gene: 9.

The chain uses TRBV5-4 and TRBJ2-2, with TRBD1 as a possible D gene (5 bases). The V end lost 1 base, the J end lost 2 bases, and 9 bases lay between the germline ends. This CDR3 has 15 residues. Germline assignment: CDR1 SGHNT and CDR2 YYREEE (reference sequence). The CDR3 protein is CASSLSDRNTGELFF. DNA of the CDR3: TGTGCCAGCAGCTTGTCCGACAGAAACACCGGGGAGCTGTTTTTT.

The chain joins TRBV28 to TRBJ1-5, with D hard to call. The CDR3 spans 18 residues. V was pared by 2 bases and J by 6 bases, with 23 bases between. CDR1 and CDR2 (germline): MDHEN, SYDVKM. In DNA, the CDR3 is TGTGCCAGCAGTTTACCCGACTATAGGGCGCGGGGAGGTCAGCCCCAGCATTTT. Amino acids: CASSLPDYRARGGQPQHF.

The gene calls are TRBV11-1 and TRBJ2-5; tentatively, D is TRBD2 (6 bases). The CDR3 is 16 residues long. Germline-derived CDR1 and CDR2 are SGHAT and FQDESV (reference sequence). Trimming shortened V by 5 bases and J by 0 bases, and 16 bases separated the two germline ends. The CDR3 DNA is TGTGCCAGCAGCATAGATCGGGGGATTCACCAAGAGACCCAGTACTTC. Its translation: CASSIDRGIHQETQYF.

The chain uses TRBV27 and TRBJ2-5; D is unclear. Trimming cost V 10 bases and J 5 bases, with 11 bases left between them. Germline V lookup: CDR1 MNHEY, CDR2 SMNVEV (reference sequence). CDR3 length equals 11 residues. The CDR3 here is CATGVRETQYF. The CDR3 coding sequence is TGTGCCACGGGTGTAAGGGAGACCCAGTACTTC.

This clone was picked up a small number of times. This chain joins TRBV4-1 and TRBJ2-7, with TRBD2 matching 9 bases. After removal of 4 bases from V and 1 base from J, the junction contained 2 bases not matched to a gene. The CDR3 runs to 14 residues. Germline CDR1 is MGHRA and CDR2 is YSYEKL. The CDR3 reads CASSRLADSYEQYF. The CDR3 DNA follows: TGCGCCAGCAGCCGACTAGCGGATTCCTACGAGCAGTACTTC.

The CDR3 region has the DNA TGTGCCAGCAGTTTAGGAGTCACCCACGGTAATGGCTACACCTTC. This sequence encodes CASSLGVTHGNGYTF. This rearrangement joins TRBV27 to TRBJ1-2; D remains unclear. Germline V lookup: CDR1 MNHEY, CDR2 SMNVEV (reference sequence). The CDR3 contains 15 residues. The V and J ends lost 2 bases and 6 bases respectively, with 16 bases between them.

The chain employs TRBV7-3 and TRBJ2-7, with a tentative D call TRBD2 (5 bases). CDR3 length: 15 amino acids. The V end lost 5 bases, the J end lost 5 bases, and 19 bases lay between the germline ends. The germline gives CDR1 SGHTA, CDR2 FQGTGA. The CDR3: CASSLRRAEAHEQYF. DNA for the CDR3: TGTGCCAGCAGCCTTCGTAGAGCGGAGGCCCACGAGCAGTACTTC.

This clone was counted only a few times. The CDR3 protein is CASTQEGAITEAFF. CDR3 in DNA: TGTGCCAGCACCCAGGAGGGGGCGATCACTGAAGCTTTCTTT. The chain employs TRBV11-2 and TRBJ1-1; 7 bases map to TRBD1. Germline V CDR1 and CDR2: SGHAT, FQNNGV. The trim removed 7 bases at V and 4 bases at J, leaving 9 bases unmatched. The CDR3 runs 14 residues.

This clone occurred a few times. The gene calls are TRBV7-8 and TRBJ2-3, with D unresolved. Trimming pared 3 bases from V and 1 base from J, leaving 8 bases between. Germline V lookup: CDR1 SGHVS, CDR2 FQNEAQ. CDR3 size: 14 residues. CDR3 sequence: CASSFRFGTDTQYF. The CDR3 coding sequence is TGTGCCAGCAGCTTTCGTTTTGGCACAGATACGCAGTATTTT. Variable domain in full (rest from reference TRBV7-8 and TRBJ2-3): GAGVSQSPRYKVAKRGQDVALRCDPISGHVSLFWYQQALGQGPEFLTYFQNEAQLDKSGLPSDRFFAERPEGSVSTLKIQRTQQEDSAVYLCASSFRFGTDTQYFGPGTRLTVL.

This clone was detected only once. The V gene is TRBV7-8, the J gene TRBJ2-5; possible D gene TRBD1, 7 bases. The length of the CDR3 is 19 residues. Germline loops: CDR1 SGHVS, CDR2 FQNEAQ. Trimming removed 3 bases at V and 3 bases at J, with 26 bases between. DNA for the CDR3: TGTGCCAGCAGCTTGGATTACTATCCGGCGGAGGGGGCGGAAGAGACCCAGTACTTC. Residues: CASSLDYYPAEGAEETQYF.